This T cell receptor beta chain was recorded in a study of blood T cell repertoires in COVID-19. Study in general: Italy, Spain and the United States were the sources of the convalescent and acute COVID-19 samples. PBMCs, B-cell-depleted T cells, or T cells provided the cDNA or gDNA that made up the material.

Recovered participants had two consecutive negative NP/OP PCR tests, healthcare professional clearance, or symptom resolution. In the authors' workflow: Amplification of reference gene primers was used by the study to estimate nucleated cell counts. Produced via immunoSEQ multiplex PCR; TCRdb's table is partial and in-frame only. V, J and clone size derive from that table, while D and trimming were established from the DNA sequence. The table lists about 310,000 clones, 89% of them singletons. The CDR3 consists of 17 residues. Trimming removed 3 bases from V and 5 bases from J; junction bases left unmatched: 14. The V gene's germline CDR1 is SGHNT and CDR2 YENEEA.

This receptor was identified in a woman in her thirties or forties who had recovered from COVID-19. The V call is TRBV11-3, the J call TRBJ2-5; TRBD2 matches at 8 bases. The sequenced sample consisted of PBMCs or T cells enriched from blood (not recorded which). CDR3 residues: CASSFGTSGPTGETQYF. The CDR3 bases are TGTGCCAGCAGCTTTGGTACTAGCGGTCCCACGGGGGAGACCCAGTACTTC.